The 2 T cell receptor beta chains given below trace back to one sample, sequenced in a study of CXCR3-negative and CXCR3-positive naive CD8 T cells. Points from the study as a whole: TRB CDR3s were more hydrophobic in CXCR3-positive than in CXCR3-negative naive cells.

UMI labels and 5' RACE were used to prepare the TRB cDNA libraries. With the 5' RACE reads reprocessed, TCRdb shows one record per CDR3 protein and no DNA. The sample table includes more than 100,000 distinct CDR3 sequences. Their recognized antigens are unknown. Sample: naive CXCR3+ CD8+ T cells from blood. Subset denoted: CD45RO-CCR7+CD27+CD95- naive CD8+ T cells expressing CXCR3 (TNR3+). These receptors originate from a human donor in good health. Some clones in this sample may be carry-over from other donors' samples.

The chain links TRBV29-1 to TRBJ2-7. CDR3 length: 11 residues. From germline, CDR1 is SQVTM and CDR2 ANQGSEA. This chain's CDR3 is CSARSSYEQYF.

The CDR3 protein is CASSETGSIEAFF. The V and J genes are TRBV2 and TRBJ1-1; TCRdb selects TRBD1, and the lack of DNA leaves this call unchecked. The germline gives CDR1 SNHLY, CDR2 FYNNEI. CDR3 length: 13 amino acids. The variable domain in full, completed from reference TRBV2 and TRBJ1-1, reads EPEVTQTPSHQVTQMGQEVILRCVPISNHLYFYWYRQILGQKVEFLVSFYNNEISEKSEIFDDQFSVERPDGSNFTLKIRSTKLEDSAMYFCASSETGSIEAFFGQGTRLTVV.